This TCR beta chain was profiled in a study of T-cell reconstitution after alpha-beta-depleted transplantation in children. Overall study findings and caveats: Hyperexpanded clones declined; after one year, newly produced T cells mostly supplied diversity. The origin of high day-60 TCRbeta diversity in some patients lay in surviving recipient T cells and thymic progenitors.

Comments on this clonotype: The antigen is not known.

This sample's TCRbeta library carried unique molecular identifier barcodes. TCRdb independently ran MiXCR on the PCR reads; one entry per CDR3 protein. Of about a million distinct CDR3 sequences listed, roughly 31% are singletons. This clonotype was sampled from a boy under three years old who had a stem cell transplant for SCID, so the T cells may come from the graft donor. Specimen: PBMCs, mostly from graft donor cells, collected 360 days after TCRalphabeta/CD19-depleted stem cell transplant.

The CDR3 loop reads CASRGQTRGTGELFF. CDR3 DNA sequence: TGTGCCAGCAGGGGTCAGACCCGAGGCACCGGGGAGCTGTTTTTT. V and J are TRBV14 and TRBJ2-2; D is unresolved. V lost 6 bases, J lost 4 bases, and 15 bases lay in between. CDR1 is SGHDN and CDR2 is FVKESK in the germline V gene. This CDR3 is 15 amino acids long.